The 24 T cell receptor beta chains listed next were all sequenced from one sample in a study of blood T cell repertoires in COVID-19. TCRdb's copy holds only in-frame clones and misses some; the assay was immunoSEQ multiplex PCR. This sample has around 150,000 clones, with 80% to 90% found just once. Material for sequencing was peripheral blood. The receptors originated from a man aged 70-80 years with acute or convalescent COVID-19.

This clone was recorded a few times. The chain combines TRBV6-5 with TRBJ1-1, with D tentatively TRBD1 (5 bases). V was cut by 6 bases and J by 3 bases, with 11 bases left in between. Germline V gene data show CDR1 as MNHEY and CDR2 as SVGAGI. The CDR3 spans 13 residues. CDR3 coding DNA: TGTGCCAGCAGGGGGGGTCCCCACACTGAAGCTTTCTTT. Translation gives CASRGGPHTEAFF.

The J gene is TRBJ2-3, the V gene TRBV3-1 (or the pseudogene TRBV3-2); 8 positions agree with TRBD2. J lost 1 base, V lost 1 base, and 4 bases had no gene match. The CDR3 has 16 residues. Per the germline V gene, CDR1 is LGHDT and CDR2 is YNNKEL (reference sequence). The CDR3 sequence is CASSQGISGGTDTQYF. The CDR3 DNA is TGTGCCAGCAGCCAAGGGATTAGCGGGGGCACAGATACGCAGTATTTT.

The chain joins TRBV6-5 to TRBJ2-7, with 14 bases identical to TRBD2. The ends lost 5 bases at V and 4 bases at J; junction bases unmatched: 1. The CDR3 runs to 14 residues. Per the germline V gene, CDR1 is MNHEY and CDR2 is SVGAGI. The CDR3 DNA follows: TGTGCCAGCAGTAGACTAGCGGGAGGGTACGAGCAGTACTTC. The encoded protein is CASSRLAGGYEQYF.

The rearrangement joins TRBV30 to TRBJ2-3; perhaps TRBD1 as D (5 bases). Trimming removed 3 bases at V and 6 bases at J, with 7 bases between. Germline V gene lookup returns CDR1 GTSNPN and CDR2 SVGIG (reference sequence). This CDR3 contains 11 residues. CDR3 nucleotide sequence: TGTGCCTGGAGGTACAGGGATACGCAGTATTTT. It encodes CAWRYRDTQYF.

The chain employs TRBV6-2 or TRBV6-3 and TRBJ2-7, with TRBD2 matching over 11 bases. This CDR3 has 15 residues. The germline V gene has CDR1 MNHEY and CDR2 SVGEGT. The J segment lost 5 bases and the V segment lost 8 bases, leaving 11 bases of the junction unmatched. CDR3 residues: CASRPLAGVLHEQYF. DNA for the CDR3: TGTGCCAGCCGCCCACTAGCGGGAGTTTTGCACGAGCAGTACTTC.

The chain links TRBV28 to TRBJ2-1, with 8 bases aligning to TRBD1. The germline V gene encodes CDR1 MDHEN and CDR2 SYDVKM. The CDR3 extends over 14 amino acids. J was trimmed by 9 bases and V by 6 bases; bases with no gene match: 10. The CDR3 coding sequence is TGTGCCAGCAGGCCTGGACAGGGAAGGCCTGAGCAGTTCTTC. This gives the protein CASRPGQGRPEQFF.

V and J are TRBV19 and TRBJ1-2; 9 bases line up with TRBD1. The CDR3 is made up of 14 amino acids. Germline trimming cut 5 bases from V and 6 bases from J; bases unmatched to any gene: 7. Per germline, CDR1 LNHDA and CDR2 SQIVND (reference sequence). DNA of the CDR3: TGTGCCAGTAGTGACAACAGGGGGCTGGATGGCTACACCTTC. Translation: CASSDNRGLDGYTF.

The V and J genes are TRBV6-5 and TRBJ2-3; D unclear. This CDR3 spans 15 amino acids. CDR1 and CDR2 from the germline V gene are MNHEY and SVGAGI. V was cut by 6 bases and J by 5 bases, with 18 bases left in between. In DNA form, the CDR3 reads TGTGCCAGCAGCCTTACACAAATGGTGTTAGATACGCAGTATTTT. Protein product: CASSLTQMVLDTQYF.

On this clone itself: A junction end diverges from the germline sequence, so it may reflect a read error. The rearrangement uses TRBV7-7 and TRBJ2-2; D might be TRBD1 (6 bases). Germline loops: CDR1 SSHAT, CDR2 FNYEAQ (reference sequence). CDR3 length: 13 residues. This chain's CDR3 is CASSFGQPGELFF. The DNA for the CDR3 is TGTGCTAGCAGCTTCGGACAGCCCGGGGAGCTGTTTTTT.

The chain employs TRBV6-1 and TRBJ2-7, with 8 bases aligning to TRBD2. The CDR3 is 15 amino acids. Germline CDR1 is MNHNS and CDR2 is SASEGT. The J segment lost 5 bases and the V segment lost 2 bases, leaving 8 bases of the junction unmatched. For the CDR3, the DNA is TGTGCCAGCAGTGAATCGATAGCGGGACTTAACGAGCAGTACTTC. Protein product: CASSESIAGLNEQYF.

The chain combines TRBV7-6 with TRBJ2-2; the D is unclear. Between the trimmed V and J ends, which lost 0 bases and 0 bases, there was a span of 14 bases. CDR1 and CDR2 (germline): SGHVS, FNYEAQ. The CDR3 runs to 18 residues. Here the CDR3 DNA reads TGTGCCAGCAGCTTAGCCCCCCTGGCAGGAACGAACACCGGGGAGCTGTTTTTT. Amino acids: CASSLAPLAGTNTGELFF.

In regard to this clone: Other DNA sequences in the same sample also yield this CDR3. V and J are TRBV6-2 or TRBV6-3 and TRBJ2-5; D is uncertain. This CDR3 comprises 11 residues. The germline V and J ends were trimmed by 3 bases and 5 bases, with 4 bases remaining between them. The germline V gene encodes CDR1 MNHEY and CDR2 SVGEGT. Here the CDR3 reads CASSYLETQYF. The CDR3 DNA reads TGTGCCAGCAGTTATCTGGAGACCCAGTACTTC.

This clone appeared once. This chain connects TRBV4-3 to TRBJ1-1; the D is unclear. Germline values: CDR1 LGHNA, CDR2 YSLEER. Trimming shortened V by 0 bases and J by 5 bases, and 22 bases separated the two germline ends. The CDR3 totals 18 residues. DNA for the CDR3: TGCGCCAGCAGCCAAGATCTACCTGGACGGGGTCTGGAGACTGAAGCTTTCTTT. Residues: CASSQDLPGRGLETEAFF.

The J gene is TRBJ2-1, the V gene TRBV7-3; 7 bases map to TRBD2. Trimming took 2 bases from V and 6 from J; bases not matched to a gene: 7. CDR1 is SGHTA and CDR2 is FQGTGA in the germline V gene. The CDR3 consists of 15 residues. The CDR3 protein is CASSLERLAVNEQFF. CDR3 DNA: TGTGCCAGCAGCTTAGAGAGACTAGCAGTCAATGAGCAGTTCTTC. The whole variable domain, filled in from reference TRBV7-3 and TRBJ2-1, reads GAGVSQTPSNKVTEKGKYVELRCDPISGHTALYWYRQSLGQGPEFLIYFQGTGAADDSGLPNDRFFAVRPEGSVSTLKIQRTERGDSAVYLCASSLERLAVNEQFFGPGTRLTVL.

The gene calls are TRBV5-1 and TRBJ2-7, with a possible D match to TRBD1 (6 bases). The germline V gene has CDR1 SGHRS and CDR2 YFSETQ. This CDR3 has 13 residues. V lost 1 base to trimming and J lost 4 bases, with 9 bases between them. CDR3 region: CASSLRGSYEQYF. CDR3 nucleotides: TGCGCCAGCAGCTTGAGGGGGTCATACGAGCAGTACTTC.

This chain uses TRBV19 with TRBJ1-2, with 10 bases that match TRBD1. The CDR3 contains 14 residues. V lost 5 bases to trimming and J lost 8 bases; unmatched junction nucleotides: 8. The V gene's germline CDR1 is LNHDA and CDR2 SQIVND (reference sequence). The CDR3 DNA is TGTGCCAGTAGTTGGACAGGGGGGGCGAGCGGCTACACCTTC. It yields the protein CASSWTGGASGYTF.

With respect to this clone: Other DNA sequences in the same sample also yield this CDR3. The chain recombines TRBV7-8 with TRBJ2-7; D unresolved. Deletions cut 0 bases from V and 6 bases from J, with 3 bases between. The CDR3 runs to 11 residues. Germline V lookup: CDR1 SGHVS, CDR2 FQNEAQ. The CDR3 DNA follows: TGTGCCAGCAGCTTAGCCGGCGAGCAGTACTTC. Its protein product is CASSLAGEQYF.

The chain recombines TRBV5-1 with TRBJ2-7; no clear D gene. With 0 bases removed from V and 0 bases from J, the gap between germline ends came to 10 bases. Per germline, CDR1 SGHRS and CDR2 YFSETQ. The CDR3 has 15 amino acids. The CDR3 loop reads CASSLGALSSYEQYF. DNA of the CDR3: TGCGCCAGCAGCTTGGGGGCTTTGAGCTCCTACGAGCAGTACTTC.

This clone was recorded a few times. V is TRBV19 and J is TRBJ2-1; 15 positions match TRBD2. With 5 bases clipped from V and 7 bases from J, the junction kept 6 bases outside the gene matches. CDR1 LNHDA and CDR2 SQIVND come from the germline V gene (reference sequence). The length of the CDR3 is 16 residues. The CDR3 DNA is TGTGCCAGTAGTTTACGGACTAGCGGGAGGGGTAATGAGCAGTTCTTC. This encodes CASSLRTSGRGNEQFF.

The CDR3: CASSPEQGRGGYTF. The CDR3 nucleotides are TGTGCCAGCAGCCCTGAACAGGGACGAGGTGGCTACACCTTC. The gene calls are TRBV5-4 and TRBJ1-2; tentatively, D is TRBD1 (6 bases). With 4 bases removed from V and 7 bases from J, the gap between germline ends came to 17 bases. The length of the CDR3 is 14 residues. Germline CDR1 is SGHNT and CDR2 is YYREEE (reference sequence).

The chain recombines TRBV28 with TRBJ2-2; 9 nucleotides align to TRBD1. Trimming at V came to 5 bases and at J to 4 bases, leaving 8 bases not matched to a gene. Germline values: CDR1 MDHEN, CDR2 SYDVKM. The length of the CDR3 is 16 residues. CDR3 region: CASSMDRGSITGELFF. CDR3 sequence (DNA): TGTGCCAGCAGTATGGACAGGGGTTCGATCACCGGGGAGCTGTTTTTT.

CDR3: CASSLAFGQGEGQETQYF. The CDR3 DNA reads TGTGCCAGCAGCTTAGCGTTCGGACAGGGCGAGGGCCAAGAGACCCAGTACTTC. The chain joins TRBV7-6 to TRBJ2-5; 8 bases are a match to TRBD1. The CDR3 is 18 amino acids. The germline V gene encodes CDR1 SGHVS and CDR2 FNYEAQ. Trimming at V came to 0 bases and at J to 1 base, leaving 10 bases not matched to a gene.

This clone appeared once. J is TRBJ2-2 and V is TRBV4-3; D possibly corresponds to TRBD1 (5 bases). From germline, CDR1 is LGHNA and CDR2 YSLEER. V was pared by 0 bases and J by 4 bases, with 15 bases between. CDR3 length equals 17 residues. This chain's CDR3 is CASSQDNPGMVTGELFF. The CDR3 DNA sequence: TGCGCCAGCAGCCAAGATAATCCAGGGATGGTCACCGGGGAGCTGTTTTTT.

The V gene is TRBV5-4, the J gene TRBJ2-1; 10 nucleotides align to TRBD2. From germline, CDR1 is SGHNT and CDR2 YYREEE (reference sequence). Trimming removed 6 bases from V and 7 bases from J; junction bases left unmatched: 13. This CDR3 comprises 16 residues. CDR3 nucleotide sequence: TGTGCCAGCACCCGGGAAGCGGGAGGGCCTCTTAATGAGCAGTTCTTC. Translated: CASTREAGGPLNEQFF.